The TCR beta chain under discussion was sequenced for a study of patients and donors after allogeneic stem cell transplantation. This clonotype was seen more than once but under ten times. This CDR3 contains 15 residues. CDR1 and CDR2 (germline): LGHDT, YNNKEL (reference sequence). The V end was cut by 1 base, the J end by 3 bases, with 13 bases between. MiXCR, applied by TCRdb to the RT-PCR reads, yields one record per CDR3 protein. The table lists roughly 960,000 distinct CDR3 sequences, roughly 18% of them singletons. The receptor comes from a human donor who was either an allogeneic HSCT recipient or a stem cell or donor lymphocyte infusion donor (not recorded which). It is not recorded whose cells these are; they may come from a transplant donor. The sequenced material came from blood, either unsorted or a sorted T cell fraction (not recorded which). The rearrangement uses TRBV3-1 and TRBJ2-7; TRBD2 might be the D (5 bases). This chain's CDR3 is CASSQGLADIYEQYF. The CDR3 region has the DNA TGTGCCAGCAGCCAAGGCCTAGCAGACATCTACGAGCAGTACTTC.